The clone carrying this T cell receptor beta chain was recorded a few times. The entry originates in a study of CD8+ T cells in alopecia areata. The overall study: Once tofacitinib had been taken for 6 to 18 months, 6 months off drug followed.

Extracted RNA was reverse transcribed, and the resulting cDNA served as sequencing template. TCRdb's copy holds only in-frame clones and misses some; the assay was immunoSEQ multiplex PCR. The data contain fewer than 150,000 clones, more than 30% of them singletons. Obtained from alopecia areata patients were lesional scalp punch biopsies along with peripheral blood. This CDR3 contains 15 residues. V was clipped by 1 base and J by 2 bases, with 11 bases between them. Germline values: CDR1 MGHRA, CDR2 YSYEKL. The source material was CD4+ T cells sorted from blood. V is TRBV4-1 and J is TRBJ1-2; D is uncertain. This clonotype originated in a human donor with alopecia areata. The CDR3 loop is CASSQATQQNYGYTF. The CDR3 DNA is TGCGCCAGCAGCCAAGCTACCCAGCAAAACTATGGCTACACCTTC.